This entry lists 2 T cell receptor beta chains sequenced from one sample in a study of technical replicates of blood from a handful of donors (dated by TCRdb to 2015 to 2018). Library construction relied on the immunoSEQ multiplex PCR assay. Here the immuneACCESS table is served through TCRdb, limited to in-frame sequences with V and J called. Missing clones are a known gap in these copies; in checked studies unresolved V genes cover under half, and the rest lacks a known reason. This sample lists 60,000 to 75,000 clones; about 97% were detected once. The top ten clonotypes cover 0.25% to 0.3% of the sample. The specimen sequenced was T cells isolated from PBMCs. All receptors come from a human donor in good health.

The chain recombines TRBV7-3 with TRBJ2-2, with TRBD2 as a possible D gene (5 bases). The V gene lost 5 bases and the J gene lost 5 bases, with 9 bases spanning the gap. The CDR3 runs 13 residues. Germline V CDR1 and CDR2: SGHTA, FQGTGA. This CDR3 is CASSPLATGELFF. The CDR3 nucleotides are TGTGCCAGCAGCCCGTTAGCGACCGGGGAGCTGTTTTTT.

The genes are TRBV19 and TRBJ1-4; perhaps TRBD1 as D (5 bases). V lost 2 bases, J lost 8 bases, and 12 bases lay in between. The CDR3 runs 14 residues. The V gene's germline CDR1 is LNHDA and CDR2 SQIVND (reference sequence). CDR3 nucleotide sequence: TGTGCCAGTAGTATAATAGGGGTCAGCGAAAAACTGTTTTTT. It encodes CASSIIGVSEKLFF.